These 29 T cell receptor beta chains were all obtained from the same sample, sequenced in a study of T cell responses to AZD1222 COVID-19 vaccine. The method was immunoSEQ multiplex PCR; TCRdb's version includes in-frame clones alone and lacks a portion of them. The table includes 15,000 to 20,000 clones, around nine tenths detected once. Sequencing used peripheral blood, obtained 28 days after the second AZD1222 dose. These receptors came from an adult who received the AZD1222 COVID-19 vaccine.

This chain joins TRBV6-5 and TRBJ1-1; D is ambiguous. There are 15 residues in the CDR3. Trimming took 5 bases from V and 5 from J, leaving 18 bases between them. Germline values: CDR1 MNHEY, CDR2 SVGAGI. Here the CDR3 reads CASSPSQGPPTEAFF. The CDR3 DNA reads as TGTGCCAGCAGTCCTTCGCAAGGACCGCCTACTGAAGCTTTCTTT.

This rearrangement joins TRBV3-1 (or the pseudogene TRBV3-2) to TRBJ1-2, with D hard to call. CDR1 and CDR2 (germline): LGHDT, YNNKEL (reference sequence). Between the trimmed V and J ends, which lost 1 base and 5 bases, there was a span of 8 bases. CDR3 length: 13 residues. Here the CDR3 reads CASSQVEGYGYTF. For the CDR3, the DNA is TGTGCCAGCAGCCAAGTGGAGGGATATGGCTACACCTTC.

This chain joins TRBV4-1 and TRBJ2-5; D is ambiguous. Germline V gives CDR1 MGHRA, CDR2 YSYEKL. The CDR3 contains 10 residues. The germline V and J ends were trimmed by 0 bases and 7 bases, with 0 bases remaining between them. The DNA of the CDR3 is TGCGCCAGCAGCCAAGAGACCCAGTACTTC. Its protein is CASSQETQYF.

The chain has TRBV6-5 and TRBJ2-3; 7 bases match TRBD1. Germline CDR1 MNHEY, CDR2 SVGAGI. The ends lost 4 bases at V and 2 bases at J; junction bases unmatched: 6. There are 15 residues in the CDR3. The CDR3 DNA is TGTGCCAGCAGTTCACCGGGACAGCCCACAGATACGCAGTATTTT. It codes for CASSSPGQPTDTQYF.

The chain combines TRBV6-5 with TRBJ2-2; D remains unclear. Between the trimmed V and J ends, which lost 7 bases and 7 bases, there was a span of 7 bases. This CDR3 is built from 11 residues. Germline loops: CDR1 MNHEY, CDR2 SVGAGI. CDR3 in DNA: TGTGCCAGCACCCGTGGCGGGGAGCTGTTTTTT. This codes for CASTRGGELFF.

The rearrangement uses TRBV7-8 and TRBJ1-1, with D possibly TRBD1 on 5 matching bases. V shed 4 bases and J shed 7 bases, with 16 bases lying between them. This CDR3 contains 14 residues. Germline CDR1 SGHVS, CDR2 FQNEAQ. CDR3 region: CASSSRTRVSEAFF. CDR3 nucleotide sequence: TGTGCCAGCAGCTCCCGGACACGGGTGAGTGAAGCTTTCTTT.

This rearrangement joins TRBV19 to TRBJ1-2; possibly TRBD1 for D (6 bases). V lost 8 bases, J lost 3 bases, and 19 bases lay in between. The length of the CDR3 is 15 residues. Germline V gene data show CDR1 as LNHDA and CDR2 as SQIVND (reference sequence). This CDR3 is CASGGIQGTHYGYTF. Written as DNA, the CDR3 is TGTGCCAGTGGGGGTATACAGGGTACTCACTATGGCTACACCTTC.

The chain combines TRBV19 with TRBJ2-2; D not certain. There are 13 residues in the CDR3. V gave up 4 bases and J gave up 3 bases, with 6 bases separating them. Germline CDR1 reads LNHDA; CDR2 reads SQIVND (reference sequence). The DNA of the CDR3 is TGTGCCAGTAGTACGCAGGACACCGGGGAGCTGTTTTTT. Translation gives CASSTQDTGELFF.

This rearrangement joins TRBV20-1 to TRBJ2-7; no reliable D call. Germline assignment: CDR1 DFQATT and CDR2 SNEGSKA (reference sequence). This CDR3 is 9 amino acids long. This CDR3 is CSPDHEQYF. The CDR3 nucleotides read TGCAGCCCCGACCACGAGCAGTACTTC.

This chain uses TRBV7-2 with TRBJ2-3, with D perhaps TRBD1 (6 bases). This CDR3 has 16 amino acids. Germline V gene lookup returns CDR1 SGHTA and CDR2 FQGNSA. Trimming took off 5 bases at V and 5 bases at J, with 20 bases between the two ends. The CDR3 DNA reads TGTGCCAGCAGCCCCCAGGGGCGCCACCCGGGAGATACGCAGTATTTT. Amino acid sequence: CASSPQGRHPGDTQYF.

Written as DNA, the CDR3 is TGTGCCAGCAGCTCTGGGGGCGGGAGGGTTGGTGAGCAGTTCTTC. Protein: CASSSGGGRVGEQFF. This chain uses TRBV5-4 with TRBJ2-1, with TRBD2 matching over 9 bases. The CDR3 loop spans 15 amino acids. V was clipped by 3 bases and J by 9 bases; unmatched bases: 10. CDR1 and CDR2 (germline): SGHNT, YYREEE (reference sequence).

CDR3 sequence reads: CASTTPGQGNQPQHF. In nucleotides, the CDR3 is TGTGCCAGCACTACCCCGGGACAGGGCAATCAGCCCCAGCATTTT. The rearrangement joins TRBV19 to TRBJ1-5, with 8 nucleotides matching TRBD1. This CDR3 has 15 amino acids. After removal of 9 bases from V and 2 bases from J, the junction contained 9 bases not matched to a gene. CDR1 and CDR2 from the germline V gene are LNHDA and SQIVND (reference sequence). Complete variable domain (other parts from reference TRBV19 and TRBJ1-5): DGGITQSPKYLFRKEGQNVTLSCEQNLNHDAMYWYRQDPGQGLRLIYYSQIVNDFQKGDIAEGYSVSREKKESFPLTVTSAQKNPTAFYLCASTTPGQGNQPQHFGDGTRLSIL.

The V gene is TRBV18, the J gene TRBJ2-1; D may be TRBD2 (5 bases). This CDR3 comprises 15 residues. With 4 bases removed from V and 3 bases from J, the gap between germline ends came to 13 bases. Germline V gene data show CDR1 as KGHSH and CDR2 as LQKENI. This CDR3 is CASSRGSGIYNEQFF. The CDR3 nucleotides are TGTGCCAGCTCACGTGGCTCCGGGATCTACAATGAGCAGTTCTTC.

This chain links TRBV11-1 with TRBJ2-7; 8 nucleotides match TRBD2. The V segment lost 5 bases and the J segment 6 bases; nucleotides outside the gene matches: 9. The CDR3 covers 14 residues. Germline V lookup: CDR1 SGHAT, CDR2 FQDESV (reference sequence). The CDR3 sequence: CASSPGTSVLEQYF. CDR3 coding DNA: TGTGCCAGCAGCCCCGGGACTAGTGTCCTCGAGCAGTACTTC.

This sequence joins TRBV7-2 and TRBJ2-3, with 13 bases matching TRBD2. In germline, CDR1 is SGHTA, CDR2 FQGNSA. Trimming at V came to 3 bases and at J to 5 bases, leaving 8 bases not matched to a gene. The CDR3 is 17 amino acids. The DNA for the CDR3 is TGTGCCAGCAGCTTCCTTTGGGGGACTAGCGGGATAGATACGCAGTATTTT. It codes for CASSFLWGTSGIDTQYF.

V is TRBV25-1 and J is TRBJ2-7; 8 nucleotides agree with TRBD2. From germline, CDR1 is MGHDK and CDR2 SYGVNS. The CDR3 has 12 residues. Trimming removed 6 bases from V and 3 bases from J; junction bases left unmatched: 1. The CDR3 DNA follows: TGTGCCAGCAGCGGGGGGGACTACGAGCAGTACTTC. This sequence encodes CASSGGDYEQYF.

The CDR3 region has the DNA TGTGCCAGCCGTGTCGAAGATACGCAGTATTTT. Translated: CASRVEDTQYF. The rearrangement joins TRBV11-2 to TRBJ2-3; no definite D call. In germline, CDR1 is SGHAT, CDR2 FQNNGV. V lost 8 bases and J lost 5, with 8 bases in between. CDR3 length: 11 amino acids.

The V and J genes are TRBV7-9 and TRBJ1-1; the match to TRBD1 covers 10 bases. CDR1 is SEHNR and CDR2 is FQNEAQ in the germline V gene (reference sequence). The CDR3 sequence is 17 residues long. Trimming cost V 3 bases and J 4 bases; bases outside gene matches: 11. The CDR3 DNA reads as TGTGCCAGCAGCTTGGAACCGGGACAGGGGACGAGCACTGAAGCTTTCTTT. Translated: CASSLEPGQGTSTEAFF. The full variable domain, rest sourced from reference TRBV7-9 and TRBJ1-1, is DTGVSQNPRHKITKRGQNVTFRCDPISEHNRLYWYRQTLGQGPEFLTYFQNEAQLEKSRLLSDRFSAERPKGSFSTLEIQRTEQGDSAMYLCASSLEPGQGTSTEAFFGQGTRLTVV.

The chain carries TRBV28 and TRBJ2-7; D gene ambiguous. Trimming pared 6 bases from V and 1 base from J, leaving 4 bases between. This CDR3 comprises 11 residues. Germline V lookup: CDR1 MDHEN, CDR2 SYDVKM. This chain's CDR3 is CASSSSYEQYV. The CDR3 region has the DNA TGTGCCAGCAGCTCTTCCTACGAGCAGTACGTC.

This clone was found a few times. The chain recombines TRBV2 with TRBJ1-5, with D possibly matching TRBD1 (5 bases). V was shortened by 4 bases and J by 7 bases, with 11 bases between the two germline ends. The CDR3 runs to 13 residues. CDR1 and CDR2 from the germline V gene are SNHLY and FYNNEI. CDR3 loop: CASSGAGPQPQHF. In DNA, the CDR3 is TGTGCCAGCAGTGGGGCAGGGCCGCAGCCCCAGCATTTT.

This clone was counted a few times. V gene TRBV6-1 combines with J gene TRBJ1-5; D remains ambiguous. This CDR3 is built from 15 residues. Trimming pared 3 bases from V and 0 bases from J, leaving 9 bases between. Germline V CDR1 and CDR2: MNHNS, SASEGT. CDR3 residues: CASSDAGYSNQPQHF. CDR3 DNA sequence: TGTGCCAGCAGTGATGCGGGGTATAGCAATCAGCCCCAGCATTTT.

J is TRBJ1-2 and V is TRBV5-1; 8 bases agree with TRBD1. Germline V CDR1 and CDR2: SGHRS, YFSETQ. V trimming: 3 bases; J trimming: 5 bases; junction bases outside the gene matches: 9. The CDR3 is 15 residues long. In DNA, the CDR3 is TGCGCCAGCAGCTCTACCGGACAGGGAGGATATGGCTACACCTTC. It codes for CASSSTGQGGYGYTF.

This clone occurred a few times. The chain employs TRBV11-2 and TRBJ2-2; D unresolved. V was clipped by 1 base and J by 2 bases, with 8 bases between them. CDR3 length equals 15 residues. Per the germline V gene, CDR1 is SGHAT and CDR2 is FQNNGV. The CDR3 sequence: CASSLGSFNTGELFF. CDR3 DNA: TGTGCCAGCAGCTTAGGTTCCTTTAACACCGGGGAGCTGTTTTTT.

This chain connects TRBV4-1 to TRBJ2-6, with no clear D. The germline CDR1 and CDR2 sequences are MGHRA and YSYEKL. This CDR3 is built from 18 residues. V was pared by 3 bases and J by 2 bases, with 17 bases between. This CDR3 is CASSHPSGYGAGANVLTF. CDR3 DNA sequence: TGCGCCAGCAGCCATCCTTCGGGTTATGGGGCTGGGGCCAACGTCCTGACTTTC.

The chain links TRBV29-1 to TRBJ2-7; TRBD1 might be the D (6 bases). Germline V gene lookup returns CDR1 SQVTM and CDR2 ANQGSEA. The CDR3 has 17 residues. Trimming removed 4 bases from V and 6 bases from J, with 28 bases in between. This chain's CDR3 is CSVVKPKKARRGGEQYV. CDR3 nucleotides: TGCAGCGTTGTAAAGCCCAAGAAGGCCCGCCGAGGGGGCGAGCAGTACGTC.

This clone was recorded only once. This chain joins TRBV23-1 and TRBJ2-2; D is perhaps TRBD1 or TRBD2 (6 bases each). TRBV23-1 is labeled an ORF, and its function is uncertain. Trimming removed 4 bases at V and 7 bases at J, with 13 bases between. The CDR3 runs 14 residues. This CDR3 reads CASSLRTAGGELFF. CDR3 coding DNA: TGCGCCAGCAGTCTGCGGACAGCGGGCGGGGAGCTGTTTTTT.

The chain combines TRBV19 with TRBJ1-1, with D tentatively TRBD1 (6 bases). V gave up 5 bases and J gave up 4 bases, with 17 bases separating them. CDR1 is LNHDA and CDR2 is SQIVND in the germline V gene (reference sequence). This CDR3 region has 15 residues. The CDR3 DNA is TGTGCCAGTAGTTGGGCCACAGGGAGGGCCACTGAAGCTTTCTTT. Translation gives CASSWATGRATEAFF.

This clone was recorded once. This chain uses TRBV12-3 or TRBV12-4 with TRBJ1-2; D unclear. The V end lost 7 bases, the J end lost 4 bases, and 10 bases lay between the germline ends. This CDR3 spans 12 amino acids. The CDR3 region has the DNA TGTGCCAGCAAGGTCGGTAGCTATGGCTACACCTTC. This translates into CASKVGSYGYTF.

The chain uses TRBV3-1 (or the pseudogene TRBV3-2) and TRBJ1-2, with TRBD1 as a possible D gene (6 bases). The germline V and J ends were trimmed by 4 bases and 4 bases, with 13 bases remaining between them. The CDR3 loop spans 14 amino acids. Germline V gene data show CDR1 as LGHDT and CDR2 as YNNKEL (reference sequence). CDR3 loop: CASSPGRGGYGYTF. The CDR3 DNA sequence: TGTGCCAGCAGCCCAGGAAGAGGGGGCTATGGCTACACCTTC.